This note documents a single TCR beta chain sequence. Stated time point: newly diagnosed, previously untreated cHL patient sample. This sample was included in a study of PD-1 blockade in classical Hodgkin lymphoma. Generated by immunoSEQ multiplex PCR, the TCRdb table keeps only in-frame clones and is missing some. Of tens of thousands of clones listed, about 93% are singletons. This CDR3 is 16 amino acids long. With V trimmed by 5 bases and J by 4 bases, 9 bases remained unmatched. Germline V CDR1 and CDR2: MGHDK, SYGVNS. This TCR derives from a human donor with classical Hodgkin lymphoma. The rearrangement joins TRBV25-1 to TRBJ2-1; 9 nucleotides line up with TRBD1. The sequencing sample was made of peripheral blood mononuclear cells (PBMCs). CDR3 amino acids: CASSFSRQGGYNEQFF. In DNA form, the CDR3 reads TGTGCCAGCAGTTTTTCCAGACAGGGGGGGTACAATGAGCAGTTCTTC.